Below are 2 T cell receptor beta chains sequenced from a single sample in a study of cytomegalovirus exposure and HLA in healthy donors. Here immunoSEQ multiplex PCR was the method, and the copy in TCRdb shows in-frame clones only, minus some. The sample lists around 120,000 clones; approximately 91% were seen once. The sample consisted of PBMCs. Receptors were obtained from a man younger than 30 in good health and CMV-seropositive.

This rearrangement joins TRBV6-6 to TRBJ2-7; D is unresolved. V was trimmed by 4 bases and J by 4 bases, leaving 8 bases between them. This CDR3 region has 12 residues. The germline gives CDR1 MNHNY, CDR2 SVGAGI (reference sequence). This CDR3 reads CASSLTDYEQYF. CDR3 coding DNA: TGTGCCAGCAGTTTGACTGATTACGAGCAGTACTTC.

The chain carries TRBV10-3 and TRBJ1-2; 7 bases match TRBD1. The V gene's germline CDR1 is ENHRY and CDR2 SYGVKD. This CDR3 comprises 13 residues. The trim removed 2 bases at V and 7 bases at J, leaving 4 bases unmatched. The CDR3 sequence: CAISEVGGRGYTF. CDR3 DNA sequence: TGTGCCATCAGTGAGGTAGGGGGCCGTGGCTACACCTTC.